The next 4 T cell receptor beta chains were all read from a single sample in a study of breast tumors, draining lymph nodes, adjacent tissues. The lymph nodes were axillary draining lymph nodes from breast cancer patients. Via MiXCR, TCRdb re-called the multiplex PCR reads, giving one row per CDR3 protein. The table has about 180,000 distinct CDR3 sequences, about 34% seen once. The sequencing input was axillary lymph node tissue. The receptors derive from a female donor with breast cancer. Some clones in this sample may be carry-over from other donors' samples.

This clonotype was seen a few times. This sequence joins TRBV18 and TRBJ1-1; a possible D gene is TRBD1 (5 bases). V lost 3 bases to trimming and J lost 6 bases, with 11 bases between them. The germline V gene encodes CDR1 KGHSH and CDR2 LQKENI. The CDR3 runs to 13 residues. The CDR3 nucleotides read TGTGCCAGCTCACCGGGGGGAGCGTCTGAAGCTTTCTTT. Its translation: CASSPGGASEAFF.

In the case of this clonotype: One base away lies a much larger clone, so this may be a sequencing read error. This chain uses TRBV5-4 with TRBJ2-5; TRBD1 agrees at 7 bases. The trim removed 5 bases at V and 4 bases at J, leaving 5 bases unmatched. The CDR3 runs to 13 residues. Per germline, CDR1 SGHNT and CDR2 YYREEE (reference sequence). CDR3 sequence (DNA): TGTGCCAGCAGTCCTACAGGGGCAGAGACCCAGTACTTC. Protein product: CASSPTGAETQYF.

To note about this clonotype: A junction end diverges from the germline sequence, so it may reflect a read error. V usage is TRBV4-3 and J usage is TRBJ1-4, with D unresolved. The V gene's germline CDR1 is LGHNA and CDR2 YSLEER. The CDR3 runs 13 residues. CDR3 residues: CASSQRLNERLSF. The DNA of the CDR3 is TGCGCCAGCAGCCAGAGACTTAATGAAAGACTGTCTTTT.

This clonotype appeared many times. One end of the junction is discordant with germline, which a read error may explain. This CDR3 is CASSQDAIERQLSGNTIYF. The CDR3 bases are TGCGCCAGCAGCCAAGATGCAATCGAGCGACAGCTCTCTGGAAACACCATATACTTT. The chain carries TRBV4-1 and TRBJ1-3; the D gene is possibly TRBD1 (5 bases). This CDR3 spans 19 amino acids. CDR1 MGHRA and CDR2 YSYEKL come from the germline V gene.